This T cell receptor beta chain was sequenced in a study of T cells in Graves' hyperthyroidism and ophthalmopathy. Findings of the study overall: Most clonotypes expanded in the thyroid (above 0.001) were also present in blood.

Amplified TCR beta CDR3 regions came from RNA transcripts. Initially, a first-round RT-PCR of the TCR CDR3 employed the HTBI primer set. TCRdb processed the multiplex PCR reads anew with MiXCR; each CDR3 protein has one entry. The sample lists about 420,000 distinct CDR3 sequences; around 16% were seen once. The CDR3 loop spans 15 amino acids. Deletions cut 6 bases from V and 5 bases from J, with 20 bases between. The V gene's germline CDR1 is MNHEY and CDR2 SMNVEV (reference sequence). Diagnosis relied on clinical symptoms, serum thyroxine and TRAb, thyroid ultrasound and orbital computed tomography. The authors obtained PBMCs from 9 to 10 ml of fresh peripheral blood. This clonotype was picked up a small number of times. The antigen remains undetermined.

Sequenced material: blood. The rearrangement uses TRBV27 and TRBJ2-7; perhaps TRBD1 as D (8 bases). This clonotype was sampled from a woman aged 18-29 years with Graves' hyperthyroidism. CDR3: CASRGNRGGWNEQYF. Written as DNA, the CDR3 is TGTGCCAGCAGGGGTAACAGGGGGGGTTGGAACGAGCAGTACTTC.